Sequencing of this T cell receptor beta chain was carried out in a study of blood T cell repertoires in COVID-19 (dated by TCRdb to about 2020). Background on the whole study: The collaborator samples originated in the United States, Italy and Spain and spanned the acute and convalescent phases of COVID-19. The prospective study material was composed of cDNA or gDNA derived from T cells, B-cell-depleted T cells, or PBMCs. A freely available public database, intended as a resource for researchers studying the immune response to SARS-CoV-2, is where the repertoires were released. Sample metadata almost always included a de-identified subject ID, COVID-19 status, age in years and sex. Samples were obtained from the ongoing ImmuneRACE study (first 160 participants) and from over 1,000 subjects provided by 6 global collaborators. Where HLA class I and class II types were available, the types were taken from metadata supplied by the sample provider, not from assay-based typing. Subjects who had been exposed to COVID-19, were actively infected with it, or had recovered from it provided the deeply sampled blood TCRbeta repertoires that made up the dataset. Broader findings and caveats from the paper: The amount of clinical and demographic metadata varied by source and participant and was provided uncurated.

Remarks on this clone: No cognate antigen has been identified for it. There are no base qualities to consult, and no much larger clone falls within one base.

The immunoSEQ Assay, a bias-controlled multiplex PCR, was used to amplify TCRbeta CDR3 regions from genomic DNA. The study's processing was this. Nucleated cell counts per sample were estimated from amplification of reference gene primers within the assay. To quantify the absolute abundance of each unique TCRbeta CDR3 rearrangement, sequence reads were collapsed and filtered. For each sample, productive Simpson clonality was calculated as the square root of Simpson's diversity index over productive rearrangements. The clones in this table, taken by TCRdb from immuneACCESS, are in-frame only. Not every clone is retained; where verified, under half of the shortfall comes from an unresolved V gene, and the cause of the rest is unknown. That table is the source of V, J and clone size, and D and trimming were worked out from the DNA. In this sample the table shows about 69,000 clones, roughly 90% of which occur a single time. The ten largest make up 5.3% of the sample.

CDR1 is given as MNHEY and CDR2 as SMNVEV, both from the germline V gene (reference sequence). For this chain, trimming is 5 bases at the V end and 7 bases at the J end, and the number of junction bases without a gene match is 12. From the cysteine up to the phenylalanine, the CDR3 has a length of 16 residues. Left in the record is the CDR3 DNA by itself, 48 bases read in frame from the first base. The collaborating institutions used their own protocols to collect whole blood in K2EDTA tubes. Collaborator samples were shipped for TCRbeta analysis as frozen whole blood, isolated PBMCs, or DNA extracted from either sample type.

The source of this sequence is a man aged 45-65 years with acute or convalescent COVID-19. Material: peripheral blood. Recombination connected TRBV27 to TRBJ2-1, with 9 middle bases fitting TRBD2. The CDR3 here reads CASSPRRTSVRNEQFF. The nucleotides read TGTGCCAGCAGTCCTCGCAGGACTAGCGTTCGTAATGAGCAGTTCTTC.